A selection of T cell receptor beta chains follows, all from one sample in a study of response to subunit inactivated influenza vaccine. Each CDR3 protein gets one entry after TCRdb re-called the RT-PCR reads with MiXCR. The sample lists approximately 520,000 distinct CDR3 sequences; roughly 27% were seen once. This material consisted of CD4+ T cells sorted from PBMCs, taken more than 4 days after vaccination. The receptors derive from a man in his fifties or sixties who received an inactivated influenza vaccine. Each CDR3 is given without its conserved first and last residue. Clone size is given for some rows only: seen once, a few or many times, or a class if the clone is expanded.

ATSDLGTGVQETQY	-	TRBV24-1	TRBJ2-5
ASSVGPGSSDEQF	few	TRBV9	TRBJ2-1
SAPGTGGYEQY	few	TRBV20-1	TRBJ2-7
ASSLVDSPYGYT	few	TRBV28	TRBJ1-2
ASSLGSGMNSPLH	few	TRBV7-9	TRBJ1-6
SARDRLAVSSYNEQF	few	TRBV20-1	TRBJ2-1
ASSRDIWYEQY	-	TRBV7-9	TRBJ2-7
ASSEAVKWGGGSPLH	-	TRBV6-1	TRBJ1-6
ASSLYQGSYEQY	many	TRBV11-2	TRBJ2-7
ASSPGPGQGKAEAF	-	TRBV12-3/TRBV12-4	TRBJ1-1
ASSQRGTDTQY	many	TRBV3-1	TRBJ2-3
ASSLTGQTYEQY	few	TRBV5-1	TRBJ2-7
SARLGSETQY	few	TRBV20-1	TRBJ2-5
ASRLTGTGSTEAF	few	TRBV7-2	TRBJ1-1
ASSQVGRYHEQY	-	TRBV14	TRBJ2-7
ASSLGNRDGSYEQY	-	TRBV7-9	TRBJ2-7
ASSLLAGPTDTQY	few	TRBV13	TRBJ2-3
ASSPQVYEQY	-	TRBV6-6	TRBJ2-7
ASSLSATSGRLSSYNEQF	-	TRBV5-1	TRBJ2-1
SVRDRDSAYEQY	few	TRBV29-1	TRBJ2-7
ASSLVLAGNEQF	many	TRBV5-1	TRBJ2-1
ASSSGVDTGELF	few	TRBV5-1	TRBJ2-2
ASSSGHTGELF	-	TRBV7-2	TRBJ2-2
ASRSGPTEQF	few	TRBV7-2	TRBJ2-1
ASSSDSLVETQY	few	TRBV5-1	TRBJ2-5
ASSLGPGQGAQPLH	-	TRBV7-2	TRBJ1-6
ASSFGTGAGYEQY	few	TRBV7-2	TRBJ2-7
AISDQPSSPQH	-	TRBV10-3	TRBJ1-5
ASSIGTWGYEQY	-	TRBV12-3/TRBV12-4	TRBJ2-7
SPTPGVGEQY	many	TRBV20-1	TRBJ2-7
AIGRGAGETQY	-	TRBV10-3	TRBJ2-5
ATNTGGTDTQY	-	TRBV28	TRBJ2-3
ASSHQWGGSSYNEQF	few	TRBV4-3	TRBJ2-1
ASSQGTASGGEQY	once	TRBV4-2	TRBJ2-7
SARTGGFYDEQF	few	TRBV20-1	TRBJ2-1
SARTSGAYEQY	-	TRBV20-1	TRBJ2-7
SARPGTYSSYEQY	few	TRBV20-1	TRBJ2-7
ASIFSGGLDTIY	-	TRBV12-3/TRBV12-4	TRBJ1-3
SANRDLGMGTQY	-	TRBV20-1	TRBJ2-5
SVAWPHRAYEQY	-	TRBV29-1	TRBJ2-7
ASTGDFSYNEQF	-	TRBV7-2	TRBJ2-1
ASSATGHSTDTQY	-	TRBV7-7	TRBJ2-3
ASSWTYTGELF	-	TRBV11-3	TRBJ2-2
ASTQEWNTEAF	-	TRBV5-1	TRBJ1-1
SAESGGWKQF	-	TRBV20-1	TRBJ2-1
ASSFEDSRQTQY	few	TRBV5-1	TRBJ2-5
ASSPGGANIQY	once	TRBV12-3/TRBV12-4	TRBJ2-4
ASIEGSTGQSGNTIY	-	TRBV2	TRBJ1-3
ASSFRSSGSYNEQF	once	TRBV5-1	TRBJ2-1
ASSTGKETQY	-	TRBV5-1	TRBJ2-5
ASSVGQGTYEQY	-	TRBV9	TRBJ2-7
ASSPQTYQETQY	-	TRBV5-1	TRBJ2-5